The clone carrying this TCR beta chain was observed a handful of times. Original processing methods: Amplified reference gene primers provided the basis for estimating nucleated cell counts. The table came from immunoSEQ multiplex PCR; TCRdb's copy has only in-frame clones and leaves some out. For V, J and clone size, that table is used; D and trimming come from the DNA. The sample lists almost 95,000 clones; approximately 84% were seen once. Germline V gene sequence: CDR1 SGDLS, CDR2 YYNGEE. This CDR3 has 15 amino acids. V was pared by 4 bases and J by 2 bases, with 5 bases of the junction left unmatched. The data derive from a study of blood T cell repertoires in COVID-19.

Sequencing input: peripheral blood. This chain connects TRBV9 to TRBJ2-7, with TRBD2 matching 11 bases. This sequence was found in a man aged 55 to 70 with acute or convalescent COVID-19. CDR3 residues: CASSIGTSGPYEQYF. CDR3 coding DNA: TGTGCCAGCAGCATCGGGACTAGCGGCCCCTACGAGCAGTACTTC.